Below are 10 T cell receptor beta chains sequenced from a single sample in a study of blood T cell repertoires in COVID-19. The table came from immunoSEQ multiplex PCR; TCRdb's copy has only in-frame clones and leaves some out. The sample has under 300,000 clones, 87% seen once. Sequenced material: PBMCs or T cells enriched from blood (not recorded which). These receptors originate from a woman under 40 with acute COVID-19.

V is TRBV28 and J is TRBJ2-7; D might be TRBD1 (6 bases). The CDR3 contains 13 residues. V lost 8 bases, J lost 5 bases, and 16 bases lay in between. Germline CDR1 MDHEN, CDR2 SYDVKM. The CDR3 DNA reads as TGTGCCAGCTCAACGCCAGGGGTCCACGAGCAGTACTTC. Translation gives CASSTPGVHEQYF.

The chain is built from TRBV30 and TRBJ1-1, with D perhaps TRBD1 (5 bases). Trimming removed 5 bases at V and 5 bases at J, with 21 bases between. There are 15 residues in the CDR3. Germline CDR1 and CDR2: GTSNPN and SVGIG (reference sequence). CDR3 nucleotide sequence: TGTGCCTGGCAGATAGCAGGGCCCCGGGAGACTGAAGCTTTCTTT. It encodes CAWQIAGPRETEAFF. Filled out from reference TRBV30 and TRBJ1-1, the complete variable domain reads SQTIHQWPATLVQPVGSPLSLECTVEGTSNPNLYWYRQAAGRGLQLLFYSVGIGQISSEVPQNLSASRPQDRQFILSSKKLLLSDSGFYLCAWQIAGPRETEAFFGQGTRLTVV.

In DNA form, the CDR3 reads TGTGCCAGCAGTCCGCTCCACTCATCGGGGGTAGGTAGCGAGCAGTACTTC. Protein product: CASSPLHSSGVGSEQYF. The gene calls are TRBV6-6 and TRBJ2-7, with a possible D match to TRBD2 (6 bases). The germline V gene has CDR1 MNHNY and CDR2 SVGAGI (reference sequence). CDR3 size: 17 residues. The V and J ends lost 5 bases and 6 bases respectively, with 26 bases between them.

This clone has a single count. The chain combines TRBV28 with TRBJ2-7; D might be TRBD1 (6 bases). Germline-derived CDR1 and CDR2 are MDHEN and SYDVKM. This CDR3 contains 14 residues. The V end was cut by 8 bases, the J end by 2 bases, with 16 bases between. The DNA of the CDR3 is TGTGCCAGCCGAATGGGGGACAAGACCTACGAGCAGTACTTC. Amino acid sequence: CASRMGDKTYEQYF.

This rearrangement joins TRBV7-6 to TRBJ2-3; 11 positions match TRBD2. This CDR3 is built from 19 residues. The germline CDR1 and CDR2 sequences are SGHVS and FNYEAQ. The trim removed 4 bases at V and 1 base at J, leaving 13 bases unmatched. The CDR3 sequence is CASSSTGLAVKYGTDTQYF. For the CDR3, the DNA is TGTGCCAGCAGCTCGACGGGACTAGCGGTGAAGTACGGCACAGATACGCAGTATTTT.

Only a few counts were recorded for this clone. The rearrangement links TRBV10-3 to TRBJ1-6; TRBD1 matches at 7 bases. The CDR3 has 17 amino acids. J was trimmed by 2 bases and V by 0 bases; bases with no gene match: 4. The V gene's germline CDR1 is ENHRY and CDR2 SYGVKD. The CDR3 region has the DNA TGTGCCATCAGTGAGTCGGGACAGCCTCCCTATAATTCACCCCTCCACTTT. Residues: CAISESGQPPYNSPLHF.

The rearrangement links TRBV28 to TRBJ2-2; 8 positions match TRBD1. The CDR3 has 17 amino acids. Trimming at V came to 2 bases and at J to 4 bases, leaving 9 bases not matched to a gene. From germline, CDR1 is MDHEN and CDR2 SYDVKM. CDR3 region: CASSLAVWTGLTGELFF. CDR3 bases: TGTGCCAGCAGTTTAGCGGTCTGGACAGGGCTCACCGGGGAGCTGTTTTTT.

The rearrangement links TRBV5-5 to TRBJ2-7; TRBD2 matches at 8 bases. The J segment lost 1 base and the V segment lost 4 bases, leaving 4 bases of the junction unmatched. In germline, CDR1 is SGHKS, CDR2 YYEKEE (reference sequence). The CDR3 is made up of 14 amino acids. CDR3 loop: CASSPGLASYEQYF. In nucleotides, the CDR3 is TGTGCCAGCAGCCCAGGACTAGCTTCCTACGAGCAGTACTTC.

CDR3 sequence (DNA): TGTGCCAGCAGCCCGACAGGGTCTAGCACAGATACGCAGTATTTT. It is translated as CASSPTGSSTDTQYF. The chain couples TRBV7-6 to TRBJ2-3; 7 bases fit TRBD1. CDR1 and CDR2 from the germline V gene are SGHVS and FNYEAQ. V lost 5 bases, J lost 0 bases, and 5 bases stayed unmatched. This CDR3 region has 15 residues.

DNA of the CDR3: TGTGCCAGCAGCGAGCGGAATTCTGGAAACACCATATATTTT. This codes for CASSERNSGNTIYF. The chain links TRBV11-2 to TRBJ1-3; the D is unclear. The germline gives CDR1 SGHAT, CDR2 FQNNGV. This CDR3 comprises 14 residues. The germline V and J ends were trimmed by 5 bases and 1 base, with 9 bases remaining between them. Combining the CDR3 with reference TRBV11-2 and TRBJ1-3 gives the whole variable domain EAGVAQSPRYKIIEKRQSVAFWCNPISGHATLYWYQQILGQGPKLLIQFQNNGVVDDSQLPKDRFSAERLKGVDSTLKIQPAKLEDSAVYLCASSERNSGNTIYFGEGSWLTVV.